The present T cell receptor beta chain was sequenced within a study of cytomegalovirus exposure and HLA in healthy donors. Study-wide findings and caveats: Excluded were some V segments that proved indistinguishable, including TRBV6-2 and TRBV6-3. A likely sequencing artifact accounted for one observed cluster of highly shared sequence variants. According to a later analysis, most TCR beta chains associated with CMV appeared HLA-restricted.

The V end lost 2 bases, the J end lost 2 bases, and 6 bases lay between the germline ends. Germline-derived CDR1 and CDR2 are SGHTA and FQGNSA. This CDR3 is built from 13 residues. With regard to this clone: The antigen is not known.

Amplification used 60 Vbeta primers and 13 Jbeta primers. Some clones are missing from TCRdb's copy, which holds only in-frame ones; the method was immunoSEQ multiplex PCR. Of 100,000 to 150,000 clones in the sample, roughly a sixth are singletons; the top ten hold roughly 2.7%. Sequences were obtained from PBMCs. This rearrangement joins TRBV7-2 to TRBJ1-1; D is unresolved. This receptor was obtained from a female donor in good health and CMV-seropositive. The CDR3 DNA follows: TGTGCCAGCAGCTTACGTAGAAACACTGAAGCTTTCTTT. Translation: CASSLRRNTEAFF.